These 23 T cell receptor beta chains were sequenced from one sample in a study of vaccination effects on CD4 cells after COVID-19. These receptors' antigens are unknown. Isolation of CD4+ T cells took place after 10 days of culture. Each person got two doses of an mRNA SARS-CoV-2 vaccine, BNT162b2 or mRNA-1273. Generated by immunoSEQ multiplex PCR, the TCRdb table keeps only in-frame clones and is missing some. Among approximately 74,000 clones listed, less than 75% were seen once. The sequencing here drew on CD4+ T cells from PBMCs cultured without peptide, taken after COVID-19 vaccination. The receptors shown here come from a human donor who received a COVID-19 vaccine.

The chain links TRBV5-4 to TRBJ2-7, with TRBD2 matching 9 bases. The trim removed 0 bases at V and 2 bases at J, leaving 6 bases unmatched. In germline, CDR1 is SGHNT, CDR2 YYREEE (reference sequence). CDR3 length: 16 amino acids. As DNA, the CDR3 is TGTGCCAGCAGCTTGGATCAGCGGGGGGCTCCCTACGAGCAGTACGTC. This translates into CASSLDQRGAPYEQYV.

The rearrangement links TRBV24-1 to TRBJ1-5, with D unresolved. V was clipped by 0 bases and J by 6 bases, with 5 bases between them. The CDR3 extends over 13 amino acids. From germline, CDR1 is KGHDR and CDR2 SFDVKD. The CDR3, as DNA: TGTGCCACCAGTGATTTGAACGGTCAGCCCCAGCATTTT. Protein sequence: CATSDLNGQPQHF.

This rearrangement joins TRBV19 to TRBJ1-1, with 7 nucleotides matching TRBD1. The CDR3 runs 13 residues. Germline-derived CDR1 and CDR2 are LNHDA and SQIVND (reference sequence). Trimming took 7 bases from V and 4 from J; bases not matched to a gene: 6. The CDR3 bases are TGTGCCAGTACCACAGGGGCTCGCACTGAAGCTTTCTTT. This encodes CASTTGARTEAFF.

This chain connects TRBV24-1 to TRBJ2-3, with D tentatively TRBD2 (7 bases). The V end was cut by 1 base, the J end by 0 bases, with 10 bases between. The CDR3 is made up of 16 amino acids. The V gene's germline CDR1 is KGHDR and CDR2 SFDVKD. CDR3 DNA: TGTGCCACCAGTGATTTAGGGGGGGCTAGCACAGATACGCAGTATTTT. As protein: CATSDLGGASTDTQYF.

This chain uses TRBV12-3 or TRBV12-4 with TRBJ2-1; D is possibly TRBD2 (6 bases). The CDR3 loop spans 13 amino acids. The V and J ends lost 8 bases and 8 bases respectively, with 16 bases between them. The DNA for the CDR3 is TGTGCCAGCCAACCAAAATGGGAGGATGAGCAGTTCTTC. Translated: CASQPKWEDEQFF.

V gene TRBV7-2 combines with J gene TRBJ2-7; perhaps D is TRBD1 or TRBD2 (5 bases each). With 5 bases removed from V and 3 bases from J, the gap between germline ends came to 14 bases. The CDR3 is 14 amino acids. From germline, CDR1 is SGHTA and CDR2 FQGNSA. CDR3 sequence: CASSRPGRDYEQYV. CDR3 DNA sequence: TGTGCCAGCAGCCGCCCGGGACGAGACTACGAGCAGTACGTC.

This clone was observed a few times. The chain joins TRBV7-6 to TRBJ1-5; the D gene is possibly TRBD1 (6 bases). Germline values: CDR1 SGHVS, CDR2 FNYEAQ. The CDR3 has 15 amino acids. Trimming stripped 1 base from V and 0 bases from J, with 7 bases between. CDR3 DNA: TGTGCCAGCAGCTTAGGGACAGATAGCAATCAGCCCCAGCATTTT. Protein: CASSLGTDSNQPQHF.

This rearrangement joins TRBV5-5 to TRBJ1-2, with D unresolved. Germline lookup yields CDR1 SGHKS and CDR2 YYEKEE (reference sequence). The CDR3 runs to 15 residues. The ends were cut back, 1 base at V and 8 bases at J, with 18 bases in the middle. The CDR3 bases are TGTGCCAGCAGCTTGTGGTCCAGTCCCACGAGGGGCTACACCTTC. Amino acids: CASSLWSSPTRGYTF.

J is TRBJ2-1 and V is TRBV18; TRBD2 matches at 11 bases. Per germline, CDR1 KGHSH and CDR2 LQKENI. The V gene end was trimmed by 5 bases and the J gene end by 3 bases; junction bases not matched to a gene: 3. The CDR3 totals 15 residues. The CDR3 region has the DNA TGTGCCAGCTCAGCGGGACTAGCGGACTACAATGAGCAGTTCTTC. Translation gives CASSAGLADYNEQFF. The full variable domain, completed using reference TRBV18 and TRBJ2-1, is NAGVMQNPRHLVRRRGQEARLRCSPMKGHSHVYWYRQLPEEGLKFMVYLQKENIIDESGMPKERFSAEFPKEGPSILRIQQVVRGDSAAYFCASSAGLADYNEQFFGPGTRLTVL.

The chain couples TRBV11-2 to TRBJ1-2; D possibly corresponds to TRBD1 (5 bases). The CDR3 runs to 16 residues. V was trimmed by 5 bases and J by 0 bases, leaving 16 bases between them. In germline, CDR1 is SGHAT, CDR2 FQNNGV. CDR3 region: CASSRLQERANYGYTF. CDR3 nucleotide sequence: TGTGCCAGCAGCCGCTTACAGGAAAGAGCTAACTATGGCTACACCTTC.

This sequence joins TRBV30 and TRBJ1-1, with D possibly TRBD1 on 5 matching bases. The germline CDR1 and CDR2 sequences are GTSNPN and SVGIG (reference sequence). The CDR3 runs 17 residues. Trimming took 0 bases from V and 2 from J, leaving 19 bases between them. The CDR3 reads CAWSVAYRRDDNTEAFF. The CDR3 DNA follows: TGTGCCTGGAGTGTAGCCTACAGGCGGGATGATAACACTGAAGCTTTCTTT.

This chain links TRBV6-5 with TRBJ1-6, with unresolved D. Germline CDR1 and CDR2: MNHEY and SVGAGI. Trimming pared 0 bases from V and 7 bases from J, leaving 1 base between. CDR3 length: 12 residues. The CDR3 region has the DNA TGTGCCAGCAGTTACTCGAATTCACCCCTCCACTTT. This translates into CASSYSNSPLHF.

The J gene is TRBJ2-1, the V gene TRBV4-1; D remains ambiguous. Trimming left V 3 bases short and J 0 bases short, with 12 bases between. The CDR3 contains 16 residues. CDR1 and CDR2 from the germline V gene are MGHRA and YSYEKL. CDR3 nucleotide sequence: TGCGCCAGCAGCCACAGACCTTTAAGCTCCTACAATGAGCAGTTCTTC. Protein product: CASSHRPLSSYNEQFF.

The J gene is TRBJ2-2, the V gene TRBV12-5, with D tentatively TRBD1 (5 bases). This CDR3 is 14 amino acids long. Germline CDR1 and CDR2: LGHNT and FRNRAP. V was clipped by 1 base and J by 7 bases, with 10 bases between them. The chain's CDR3 is CASGLGPGNGELFF. DNA of the CDR3: TGTGCTAGTGGTTTGGGACCAGGGAACGGGGAGCTGTTTTTT.

This clone was recorded a few times. The chain is built from TRBV3-1 (or the pseudogene TRBV3-2) and TRBJ2-1; 7 bases are a match to TRBD2. CDR1 LGHDT and CDR2 YNNKEL come from the germline V gene (reference sequence). The CDR3 has 14 amino acids. Trimming removed 8 bases from V and 2 bases from J; junction bases left unmatched: 6. DNA of the CDR3: TGTGCCAGCGGCGGGGCGGGGGCCTACAATGAGCAGTTCTTC. It codes for CASGGAGAYNEQFF.

V usage is TRBV7-2 and J usage is TRBJ2-3, with 8 nucleotides matching TRBD2. CDR1 SGHTA and CDR2 FQGNSA come from the germline V gene. Unmatched junction bases numbered 6, after V lost 0 bases and J lost 4 bases. The CDR3 spans 16 residues. The DNA of the CDR3 is TGTGCCAGCAGCTTAGCCGGGACTAGGGATGCAGATACGCAGTATTTT. This gives the protein CASSLAGTRDADTQYF.

This clone was recorded a few times. The chain is built from TRBV24-1 and TRBJ2-3; D is undetermined. The CDR3 totals 14 residues. The V gene's germline CDR1 is KGHDR and CDR2 SFDVKD. V lost 5 bases and J 1 base, leaving 9 bases between the germline ends. The CDR3 DNA sequence: TGTGCCACCAGTGGTTCCACCCGCACAGATACGCAGTATTTT. Protein sequence: CATSGSTRTDTQYF.

The chain carries TRBV7-2 and TRBJ1-3; 12 bases align to TRBD1. The CDR3 totals 18 residues. With 5 bases clipped from V and 0 bases from J, the junction kept 8 bases outside the gene matches. Germline CDR1 reads SGHTA; CDR2 reads FQGNSA. The CDR3 nucleotides read TGTGCCAGCAGCACTACCGGGACAGGGGGCGTCTCTGGAAACACCATATATTTT. Translated, it gives CASSTTGTGGVSGNTIYF.

V usage is TRBV7-9 and J usage is TRBJ1-4; D gene unclear. The CDR3 totals 19 residues. V was trimmed by 3 bases and J by 5 bases, leaving 25 bases between them. Germline CDR1 is SEHNR and CDR2 is FQNEAQ (reference sequence). The CDR3 sequence is CASSFVGWRPQEENEKLFF. The CDR3 DNA sequence: TGTGCCAGCAGCTTCGTAGGGTGGAGGCCGCAGGAAGAGAATGAAAAACTGTTTTTT.

The chain couples TRBV4-3 to TRBJ2-2; 8 bases are a match to TRBD2. Germline V gene sequence: CDR1 LGHNA, CDR2 YSLEER. This CDR3 region has 17 residues. The V gene end was trimmed by 0 bases and the J gene end by 7 bases; junction bases not matched to a gene: 10. The CDR3 DNA sequence: TGCGCCAGCAGCCAAGACCAACGGACTAGCTTGAACGGGGAGCTGTTTTTT. This encodes CASSQDQRTSLNGELFF.

The chain carries TRBV2 and TRBJ2-1; D call uncertain. The CDR3 extends over 14 amino acids. Trimming took 1 base from V and 4 from J, leaving 8 bases between them. Germline CDR1 reads SNHLY; CDR2 reads FYNNEI. CDR3 in DNA: TGTGCCAGCAGTGAAGAGGGTCATTACAATGAGCAGTTCTTC. The encoded protein is CASSEEGHYNEQFF.

The V call is TRBV12-5, the J call TRBJ1-4; a possible D gene is TRBD1 (5 bases). Trimming stripped 5 bases from V and 8 bases from J, with 9 bases between. Germline V gives CDR1 LGHNT, CDR2 FRNRAP. This CDR3 region has 12 residues. This chain's CDR3 is CASGNWDEKLFF. CDR3 nucleotide sequence: TGTGCTAGTGGTAACTGGGACGAAAAACTGTTTTTT.

The chain carries TRBV5-1 and TRBJ2-3, with TRBD2 matching 9 bases. V trimming: 2 bases; J trimming: 5 bases; junction bases outside the gene matches: 9. Germline CDR1 and CDR2: SGHRS and YFSETQ. The CDR3 is 16 amino acids. CDR3 sequence (DNA): TGCGCCAGCAGCTTCGTCTTGCGGGGGGGCGAAGATACGCAGTATTTT. Protein sequence: CASSFVLRGGEDTQYF. Using reference TRBV5-1 and TRBJ2-3 for the parts outside the CDR3, the full variable domain is KAGVTQTPRYLIKTRGQQVTLSCSPISGHRSVSWYQQTPGQGLQFLFEYFSETQRNKGNFPGRFSGRQFSNSRSEMNVSTLELGDSALYLCASSFVLRGGEDTQYFGPGTRLTVL.